This is a list of T cell receptor beta chains from one sample in a study of blood T cell repertoires in COVID-19. Repertoires were generated with immunoSEQ multiplex PCR, while TCRdb's copy carries only in-frame clones and drops some. The sample has fewer than 150,000 clones, 88% seen once. The sequenced material came from peripheral blood. The source of these receptors is a human donor in a cohort sampled during active COVID-19. Both conserved end residues are part of each CDR3. A D gene is named only where the DNA matches it firmly. Expanded clones get a size class; other rows say once, few or many, or leave the size out.

j_call: TRBJ2-2; d_call: NA; clone_size: NA; v_call: TRBV10-3; cdr3_nt: TGTGCCATCAGTGAGAACAGAAACACCGGGGAGCTGTTTTTT; cdr3_aa: CAISENRNTGELFF
j_call: TRBJ2-1; d_call: TRBD2; clone_size: NA; v_call: TRBV27; cdr3_nt: TGTCCCCCCCGACGGGGGGGGGAGTACAATGAGCAGTTCTTC; cdr3_aa: CPPRRGGEYNEQFF
j_call: TRBJ2-3; d_call: TRBD2; clone_size: NA; v_call: TRBV10-3; cdr3_nt: TGTGCCATCAGAGAGCGGGGGGGCACAGATACGCAGTATTTT; cdr3_aa: CAIRERGGTDTQYF
j_call: TRBJ2-7; d_call: TRBD2; clone_size: NA; v_call: TRBV3-1/TRBV3-2; cdr3_nt: TGTGCCAGCAGGGGACTAGCGGGGGGCAACCTCTCCTACGAGCAGTACTTC; cdr3_aa: CASRGLAGGNLSYEQYF
j_call: TRBJ2-3; d_call: NA; clone_size: NA; v_call: TRBV5-4; cdr3_nt: TGTGCCAGCAGCAGACTGTTAGATACGCAGTATTTT; cdr3_aa: CASSRLLDTQYF
j_call: TRBJ1-2; d_call: NA; clone_size: once; v_call: TRBV4-1; cdr3_nt: TGCGCCAGCAGCCAAAGCGGGGAGGGGGGCAGAATCTATGGCTACACCTTC; cdr3_aa: CASSQSGEGGRIYGYTF
j_call: TRBJ2-3; d_call: NA; clone_size: NA; v_call: TRBV7-9; cdr3_nt: TGTGCCAGCGCCCTTTACAGGGGGGGGCAATCCACAGATACGCAGTATTTT; cdr3_aa: CASALYRGGQSTDTQYF
j_call: TRBJ1-1; d_call: NA; clone_size: NA; v_call: TRBV7-8; cdr3_nt: TGTGCCAGCAGCTTAGTCCGGAGGAACACTGAAGCTTTCTTT; cdr3_aa: CASSLVRRNTEAFF
j_call: TRBJ2-7; d_call: NA; clone_size: NA; v_call: TRBV5-8; cdr3_nt: TGTGCCAGCAGCTTGCGAAAACAGGGAGGGTACGAGCAGTACTTC; cdr3_aa: CASSLRKQGGYEQYF
j_call: TRBJ2-7; d_call: NA; clone_size: NA; v_call: TRBV4-2; cdr3_nt: TGTGCCAGCAGCCAAGAAGTTCCGGGTGAGCAGTACTTC; cdr3_aa: CASSQEVPGEQYF
j_call: TRBJ1-1; d_call: NA; clone_size: NA; v_call: TRBV6-6; cdr3_nt: TGTGCCAGCATCACCGCAGGAGGCATTGAGGCTTTCTTT; cdr3_aa: CASITAGGIEAFF
j_call: TRBJ2-5; d_call: TRBD1; clone_size: NA; v_call: TRBV3-1/TRBV3-2; cdr3_nt: TGTGCCAGCAGCCAAGTCGGGACAGGCCAAGAAGAGACCCAGTACTTC; cdr3_aa: CASSQVGTGQEETQYF
j_call: TRBJ2-6; d_call: TRBD1; clone_size: few; v_call: TRBV5-1; cdr3_nt: TGCGCCAGCAGCCTCCGTGGGGGACAGGGGGCCTCTGGGGCCAACGTCCTGACTTTC; cdr3_aa: CASSLRGGQGASGANVLTF
j_call: TRBJ1-1; d_call: NA; clone_size: NA; v_call: TRBV5-1; cdr3_nt: TGCGCCAGCAGCTTGGCCGTGGGCCTACCCCAGTATGAAGCTTTCTTT; cdr3_aa: CASSLAVGLPQYEAFF
j_call: TRBJ2-7; d_call: NA; clone_size: NA; v_call: TRBV6-5; cdr3_nt: TGTGCCAGCAGCCCCTACAGGGAGTCCTACGAGCAGTACTTC; cdr3_aa: CASSPYRESYEQYF
j_call: TRBJ2-2; d_call: NA; clone_size: NA; v_call: TRBV4-2; cdr3_nt: TGTGCCAGCAGCCAAAATAGGGGGTTAACCGGGGAGCTGTTTTTT; cdr3_aa: CASSQNRGLTGELFF
j_call: TRBJ1-3; d_call: NA; clone_size: NA; v_call: TRBV28; cdr3_nt: TGTGCCAGCTCGGAGAGGGCCGACGGAAACACCATATATTTT; cdr3_aa: CASSERADGNTIYF
j_call: TRBJ2-4; d_call: TRBD2; clone_size: NA; v_call: TRBV5-1; cdr3_nt: TGCGCCAGCAGCTTGGCCGTAGGGGAGGGCATTCAGTACTTC; cdr3_aa: CASSLAVGEGIQYF
j_call: TRBJ1-1; d_call: TRBD1; clone_size: NA; v_call: TRBV7-9; cdr3_nt: TGTGCCAGCAGCATCAACAGGGGCAACACTGAAGCTTTCTTT; cdr3_aa: CASSINRGNTEAFF
j_call: TRBJ1-5; d_call: NA; clone_size: NA; v_call: TRBV19; cdr3_nt: TGTGCCAGTAGTATTTTGGGACATACTAGCAATCAGCCCCAGCATTTT; cdr3_aa: CASSILGHTSNQPQHF
j_call: TRBJ1-3; d_call: NA; clone_size: NA; v_call: TRBV6-6; cdr3_nt: TGTGCCAGCAGTCCAGTCGCCGTACAGGGATCTGGAAACACCATATATTTT; cdr3_aa: CASSPVAVQGSGNTIYF
j_call: TRBJ2-7; d_call: NA; clone_size: NA; v_call: TRBV30; cdr3_nt: TGTGCCTGGAGTGTTTTGGGGCTCGAGCAGTACTTC; cdr3_aa: CAWSVLGLEQYF
j_call: TRBJ1-6; d_call: TRBD1; clone_size: NA; v_call: TRBV5-1; cdr3_nt: TGCGCCACTCGGACAGGGGATAATTCACCCCTCCACTTT; cdr3_aa: CATRTGDNSPLHF
j_call: TRBJ1-4; d_call: NA; clone_size: NA; v_call: TRBV27; cdr3_nt: TGTGCCAGCAGTCTAAGGGGTTTATCAACTAATGAAAAACTGTTTTTT; cdr3_aa: CASSLRGLSTNEKLFF
j_call: TRBJ2-3; d_call: NA; clone_size: once; v_call: TRBV6-5; cdr3_nt: TGTGCCAGCAGTTACTCCCCCAGGGCAGATACGCAGTATTTT; cdr3_aa: CASSYSPRADTQYF
j_call: TRBJ2-5; d_call: NA; clone_size: NA; v_call: TRBV6-5; cdr3_nt: TGTGCCAGCACCGGGGAGACCCAGTACTTC; cdr3_aa: CASTGETQYF
j_call: TRBJ2-7; d_call: NA; clone_size: NA; v_call: TRBV5-6; cdr3_nt: TGTGCCAGCAGCTGGCAGGGCCCCTACGAGCAGTACTTC; cdr3_aa: CASSWQGPYEQYF
j_call: TRBJ1-3; d_call: TRBD1; clone_size: NA; v_call: TRBV6-5; cdr3_nt: TGTGCCAGCAGTTACTCGGGACAGAACTCTGGAAACACCATATATTTT; cdr3_aa: CASSYSGQNSGNTIYF
j_call: TRBJ1-5; d_call: NA; clone_size: NA; v_call: TRBV2; cdr3_nt: TGTGCCAGCAGTGAATTTGGGCGTCAGCCCCAGCATTTT; cdr3_aa: CASSEFGRQPQHF
j_call: TRBJ1-5; d_call: TRBD1; clone_size: few; v_call: TRBV18; cdr3_nt: TGTGCCAGCTCACCAGGGACAGGGGACCAGCCCCAGCATTTT; cdr3_aa: CASSPGTGDQPQHF
j_call: TRBJ1-6; d_call: TRBD1; clone_size: NA; v_call: TRBV19; cdr3_nt: TGTGCCAGTAGGGGACAGGGACCTTATAATTCACCCCTCCACTTT; cdr3_aa: CASRGQGPYNSPLHF
j_call: TRBJ1-5; d_call: NA; clone_size: NA; v_call: TRBV5-6; cdr3_nt: TGTGCCAGCAGCTTGGGTTCTTTTCATCAGCCCCAGCATTTT; cdr3_aa: CASSLGSFHQPQHF
j_call: TRBJ2-5; d_call: NA; clone_size: NA; v_call: TRBV15; cdr3_nt: TGTGCCACCAGCAGAGATTGGGGGCCGCAAGAGACCCAGTACTTC; cdr3_aa: CATSRDWGPQETQYF
j_call: TRBJ2-7; d_call: NA; clone_size: NA; v_call: TRBV6-1; cdr3_nt: TGTGCCAGCAGTGAACATTCGGACGAGCAGTACTTC; cdr3_aa: CASSEHSDEQYF
j_call: TRBJ2-6; d_call: NA; clone_size: NA; v_call: TRBV11-2; cdr3_nt: TGTGCCAGCAGCCGCCGTCGCGGGGCGCGAGGGGCCAACGTCCTGACTTTC; cdr3_aa: CASSRRRGARGANVLTF
j_call: TRBJ2-2; d_call: TRBD2; clone_size: NA; v_call: TRBV4-3; cdr3_nt: TGCGCCAGCAGCCCCTGGACTAGCGGGGGCCCGAACACCGGGGAGCTGTTTTTT; cdr3_aa: CASSPWTSGGPNTGELFF
j_call: TRBJ2-7; d_call: TRBD2; clone_size: NA; v_call: TRBV7-2; cdr3_nt: TGTGCCAGCAGCTTAGGGCAGCGGGGGGGCAGTTCCTACGAGCAGTACTTC; cdr3_aa: CASSLGQRGGSSYEQYF
j_call: TRBJ2-2; d_call: TRBD2; clone_size: NA; v_call: TRBV5-1; cdr3_nt: TGCGCCAGCAGCTTTGCGGGGGGGAACACCGGGGAGCTGTTTTTT; cdr3_aa: CASSFAGGNTGELFF
j_call: TRBJ1-1; d_call: NA; clone_size: NA; v_call: TRBV29-1; cdr3_nt: TGCAGCGTTGAGGAGGGGAGCGAAGCTTTCTTT; cdr3_aa: CSVEEGSEAFF
j_call: TRBJ2-7; d_call: NA; clone_size: NA; v_call: TRBV7-8; cdr3_nt: TGTGCCAGCAGCCCCATAGGACTCCTTGGTGAGATGCGTCGGGTCTACGAGCAGTACTTC; cdr3_aa: CASSPIGLLGEMRRVYEQYF
j_call: TRBJ1-5; d_call: NA; clone_size: few; v_call: TRBV4-1; cdr3_nt: TGCGCCAGCAGCCAAGGACAGTCCGATCAGCCCCAGCATTTT; cdr3_aa: CASSQGQSDQPQHF
j_call: TRBJ2-5; d_call: NA; clone_size: NA; v_call: TRBV5-6; cdr3_nt: TGTGCCAGCAGCTCCCTGGACAGGGAGGGTGAGACCCAGTACTTC; cdr3_aa: CASSSLDREGETQYF
j_call: TRBJ2-2; d_call: TRBD2; clone_size: NA; v_call: TRBV6-2/TRBV6-3; cdr3_nt: TGTGCCAGCAGTCGTACTAGCGACACCGGGGAGCTGTTTTTT; cdr3_aa: CASSRTSDTGELFF
j_call: TRBJ1-2; d_call: NA; clone_size: NA; v_call: TRBV19; cdr3_nt: TGTGCCAGCCGAATGCCGTCCAGCTATGGCTACACCTTC; cdr3_aa: CASRMPSSYGYTF
j_call: TRBJ2-1; d_call: TRBD1; clone_size: NA; v_call: TRBV6-5; cdr3_nt: TGTGCCAGCAGTTTCGTATCCCGGGACAGGCGTGAGCAGTTCTTC; cdr3_aa: CASSFVSRDRREQFF
j_call: TRBJ1-5; d_call: NA; clone_size: NA; v_call: TRBV4-2; cdr3_nt: TGTGCCAGCAGCCAAACAGGGAAAGAGGGGCAGCCCCAGCATTTT; cdr3_aa: CASSQTGKEGQPQHF
j_call: TRBJ2-3; d_call: TRBD2; clone_size: NA; v_call: TRBV19; cdr3_nt: TGTGCCAGTAGTATTGGGCTAGCGGGGGATACGCAGTATTTT; cdr3_aa: CASSIGLAGDTQYF
j_call: TRBJ2-7; d_call: NA; clone_size: NA; v_call: TRBV20-1; cdr3_nt: TGCAGTGCTCACAGGTACTACGAGCAGTACTTC; cdr3_aa: CSAHRYYEQYF
j_call: TRBJ2-1; d_call: TRBD1; clone_size: NA; v_call: TRBV19; cdr3_nt: TGTGCCAGTAGTATTTACGAGGACAGGGACAACGGCAATGAGCAGTTCTTC; cdr3_aa: CASSIYEDRDNGNEQFF
j_call: TRBJ2-5; d_call: NA; clone_size: NA; v_call: TRBV4-1; cdr3_nt: TGCGCCAGCAGCCAAGGTTTCGGGGGGCCTCAAGAGACCCAGTACTTC; cdr3_aa: CASSQGFGGPQETQYF
j_call: TRBJ1-1; d_call: NA; clone_size: NA; v_call: TRBV4-3; cdr3_nt: TGCGCCAGCAGCCAAGCCGTCCGGGGAAGTACTGAAGCTTTCTTT; cdr3_aa: CASSQAVRGSTEAFF
j_call: TRBJ2-5; d_call: TRBD1; clone_size: NA; v_call: TRBV5-1; cdr3_nt: TGCGCCAGCAGCAACCAGGGGGCCGAAGGAGAGACCCAGTACTTC; cdr3_aa: CASSNQGAEGETQYF
j_call: TRBJ2-1; d_call: TRBD1; clone_size: NA; v_call: TRBV12-5; cdr3_nt: TGTGCTAGTGGTTTGGTACAGGGGGCGGGGAATGAGCAGTTCTTC; cdr3_aa: CASGLVQGAGNEQFF
j_call: TRBJ1-3; d_call: NA; clone_size: NA; v_call: TRBV29-1; cdr3_nt: TGCAGCGTGCAGGGTGGAGGAAACACCATATATTTT; cdr3_aa: CSVQGGGNTIYF
j_call: TRBJ1-4; d_call: NA; clone_size: once; v_call: TRBV27; cdr3_nt: TGTGCCAGCAGTTTTAGTGCAACTAATGAAAAACTGTTTTTT; cdr3_aa: CASSFSATNEKLFF
j_call: TRBJ2-2; d_call: NA; clone_size: NA; v_call: TRBV9; cdr3_nt: TGTGCCAGCAGCCTCTCCCGGGACACGTACACCGGGGAGCTGTTTTTT; cdr3_aa: CASSLSRDTYTGELFF
j_call: TRBJ2-7; d_call: NA; clone_size: NA; v_call: TRBV5-1; cdr3_nt: TGCGCCAGCACCCCCTCGGGTTACTCCTACGAGCAGTACTTC; cdr3_aa: CASTPSGYSYEQYF
j_call: TRBJ2-2; d_call: TRBD1; clone_size: NA; v_call: TRBV5-1; cdr3_nt: TGCGCCAGCAGCTGGGACAGGTCGAACACCGGGGAGCTGTTTTTT; cdr3_aa: CASSWDRSNTGELFF
j_call: TRBJ2-7; d_call: NA; clone_size: NA; v_call: TRBV5-1; cdr3_nt: TGCGCCAGCAGCGATAGCGGAACCTACGAGCAGTACTTC; cdr3_aa: CASSDSGTYEQYF
j_call: TRBJ2-3; d_call: TRBD1; clone_size: NA; v_call: TRBV12-5; cdr3_nt: TGTGCTAGTGGTTCGGCGACAGGGGGTACAGATACGCAGTATTTT; cdr3_aa: CASGSATGGTDTQYF